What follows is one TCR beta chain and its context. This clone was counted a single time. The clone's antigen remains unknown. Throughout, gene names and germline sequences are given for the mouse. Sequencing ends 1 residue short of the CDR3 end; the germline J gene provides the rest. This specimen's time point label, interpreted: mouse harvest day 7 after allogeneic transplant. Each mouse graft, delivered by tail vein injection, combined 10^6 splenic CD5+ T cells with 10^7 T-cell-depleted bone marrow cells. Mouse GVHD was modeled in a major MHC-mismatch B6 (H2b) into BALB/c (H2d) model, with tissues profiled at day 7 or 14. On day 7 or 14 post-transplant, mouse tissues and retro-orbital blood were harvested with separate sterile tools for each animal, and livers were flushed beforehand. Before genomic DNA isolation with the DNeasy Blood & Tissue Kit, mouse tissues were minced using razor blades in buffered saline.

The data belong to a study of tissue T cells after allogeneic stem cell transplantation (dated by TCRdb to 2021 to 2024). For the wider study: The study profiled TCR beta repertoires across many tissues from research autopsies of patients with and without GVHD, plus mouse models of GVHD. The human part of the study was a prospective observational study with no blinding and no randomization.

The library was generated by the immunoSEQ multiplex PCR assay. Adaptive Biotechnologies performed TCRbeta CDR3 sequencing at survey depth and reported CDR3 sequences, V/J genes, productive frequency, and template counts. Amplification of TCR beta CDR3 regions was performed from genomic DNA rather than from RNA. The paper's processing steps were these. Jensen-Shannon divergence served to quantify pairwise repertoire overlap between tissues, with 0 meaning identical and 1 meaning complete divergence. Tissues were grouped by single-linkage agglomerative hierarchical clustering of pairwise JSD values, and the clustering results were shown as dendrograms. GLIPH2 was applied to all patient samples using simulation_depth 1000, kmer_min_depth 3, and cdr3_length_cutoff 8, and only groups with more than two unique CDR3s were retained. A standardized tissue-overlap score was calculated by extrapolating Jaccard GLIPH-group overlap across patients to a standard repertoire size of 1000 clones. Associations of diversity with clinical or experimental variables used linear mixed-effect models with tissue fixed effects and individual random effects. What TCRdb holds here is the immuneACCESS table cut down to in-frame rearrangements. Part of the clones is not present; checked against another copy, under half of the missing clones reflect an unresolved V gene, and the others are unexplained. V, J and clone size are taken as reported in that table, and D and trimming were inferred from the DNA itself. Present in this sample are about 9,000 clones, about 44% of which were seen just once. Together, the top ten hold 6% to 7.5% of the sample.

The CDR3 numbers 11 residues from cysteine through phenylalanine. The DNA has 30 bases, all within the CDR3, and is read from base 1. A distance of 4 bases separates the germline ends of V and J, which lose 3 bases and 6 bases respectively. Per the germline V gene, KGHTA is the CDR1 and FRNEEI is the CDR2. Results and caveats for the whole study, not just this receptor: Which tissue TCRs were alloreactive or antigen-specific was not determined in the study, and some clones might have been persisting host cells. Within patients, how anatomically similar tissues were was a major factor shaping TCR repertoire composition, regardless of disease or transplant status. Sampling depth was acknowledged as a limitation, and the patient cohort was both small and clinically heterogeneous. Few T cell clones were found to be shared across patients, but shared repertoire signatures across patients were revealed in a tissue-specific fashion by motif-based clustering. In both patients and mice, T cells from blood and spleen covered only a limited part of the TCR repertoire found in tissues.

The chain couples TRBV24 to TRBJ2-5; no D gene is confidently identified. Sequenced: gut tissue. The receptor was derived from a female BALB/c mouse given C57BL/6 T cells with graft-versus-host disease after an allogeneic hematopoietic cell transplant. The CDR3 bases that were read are TGTGCCAGCAGTCTCAGGGACACCCAGTAC. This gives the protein CASSLRDTQY. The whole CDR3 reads CASSLRDTQYF.